One and the same sample provided the 21 T cell receptor beta chains below, sequenced in a study of quantifying T cell responses using KT2 cells. Study summary: Reverse transcription used primers in the TCR alpha and beta constant regions.

The cDNA 3' end received a ligated oligonucleotide with a UMI. The first PCR ran roughly 4 cycles with an equimolar RC1.1 and RC1.2 beta primer mix. TCRdb analysed the UMI-ligation and nested PCR reads with MiXCR anew, one entry per CDR3 protein. The sample consists of 40,000 to 60,000 distinct CDR3 sequences, roughly 11% of them appearing once. Sequenced input: PBMCs spiked with cells of the T cell clone KT2. All receptors come from a human donor.

The chain joins TRBV12-3 or TRBV12-4 to TRBJ1-1; the D gene is possibly TRBD1 (5 bases). The CDR3 loop spans 12 amino acids. The V end was cut by 5 bases, the J end by 13 bases, with 17 bases between. The CDR3 DNA is TGTGCCAGCAGTCTGACCGGGCCGGGGGGTTTCTTT. Translated, it gives CASSLTGPGGFF.

The chain uses TRBV5-1 and TRBJ2-1, with TRBD1 matching over 9 bases. V trimming: 0 bases; J trimming: 12 bases; junction bases outside the gene matches: 10. The CDR3 length is 15 residues. Germline V CDR1 and CDR2: SGHRS, YFSETQ. The CDR3 loop is CASSLGTGEGSVQFF. CDR3 bases: TGCGCCAGCAGCTTGGGGACAGGGGAGGGTTCGGTGCAGTTCTTC.

This clonotype was seen at least ten times. In nucleotides, the CDR3 is TGTGCCAGCACCCGGGGGACTACCATCTCTCAGGGTGAGCAGTTCTTC. Protein: CASTRGTTISQGEQFF. The gene calls are TRBV12-3 or TRBV12-4 and TRBJ2-1; TRBD2 aligns across 7 bases. The CDR3 length is 16 residues. V trimming: 7 bases; J trimming: 9 bases; junction bases outside the gene matches: 18.

This clonotype has just a few counts. The chain is built from TRBV19 and TRBJ1-2; D not certain. The CDR3 contains 13 residues. Per the germline V gene, CDR1 is LNHDA and CDR2 is SQIVND (reference sequence). Trimming left V 5 bases short and J 4 bases short, with 11 bases between. The CDR3 DNA reads as TGTGCCAGTAGTCGTGGGGTCCTCTATGGCTACACCTTC. Its protein is CASSRGVLYGYTF.

This clonotype was observed a handful of times. The V gene is TRBV10-3, the J gene TRBJ1-1; 11 bases match TRBD1. The germline V gene has CDR1 ENHRY and CDR2 SYGVKD. V was clipped by 6 bases and J by 0 bases; unmatched bases: 9. CDR3 length equals 17 residues. This chain's CDR3 is CAISGTGGATMNTEAFF. The CDR3 region has the DNA TGTGCCATCAGCGGGACAGGGGGAGCTACCATGAACACTGAAGCTTTCTTT.

As concerns this clonotype: A clone one base away is much larger, so this may be a read error. The chain is built from TRBV29-1 and TRBJ2-3; the D gene is possibly TRBD2 (6 bases). V was clipped by 7 bases and J by 5 bases, with 13 bases between them. The germline CDR1 and CDR2 sequences are SQVTM and ANQGSEA. The CDR3 has 12 amino acids. This CDR3 reads CSAGDRGDTQYF. CDR3 sequence (DNA): TGCAGCGCGGGGGACCGAGGAGATACGCAGTATTTT.

The chain links TRBV6-2 or TRBV6-3 to TRBJ2-1; 12 nucleotides agree with TRBD2. The CDR3 extends over 15 amino acids. V lost 2 bases, J lost 12 bases, and 8 bases stayed unmatched. Germline V lookup: CDR1 MNHEY, CDR2 SVGEGT. Here the CDR3 reads CASSYPSSGRVWQFF. DNA of the CDR3: TGTGCCAGCAGTTACCCTTCTAGCGGGAGGGTATGGCAGTTCTTC.

The CDR3 DNA follows: TGTGCCAGCAGCCAACGCCCGGGGAACACCGGGGAGCTGTTTTTT. It codes for CASSQRPGNTGELFF. The chain employs TRBV3-1 and TRBJ2-2; D call uncertain. Germline CDR1 is LGHDT and CDR2 is YNNKEL (reference sequence). Trimming shortened V by 2 bases and J by 1 base, and 8 bases separated the two germline ends. The length of the CDR3 is 15 residues.

The rearrangement joins TRBV18 to TRBJ1-2; maybe TRBD1 (6 bases). Trimming removed 6 bases at V and 4 bases at J, with 15 bases between. Germline V gene data show CDR1 as KGHSH and CDR2 as LQKENI. This CDR3 is built from 14 residues. The CDR3: CASSSSTGSYGYTF. The CDR3, as DNA: TGTGCCAGCTCGAGCTCTACAGGGTCCTATGGCTACACCTTC.

There are a few counts of this clonotype. As DNA, the CDR3 is TGTGCCAGCAGCTTAGGGGACAACACTGAAGCTTTCTTT. Translation: CASSLGDNTEAFF. The rearrangement uses TRBV11-3 and TRBJ1-1; maybe TRBD1 (5 bases). V shed 1 base and J shed 2 bases, with 5 bases lying between them. The CDR3 is made up of 13 amino acids. CDR1 and CDR2 from the germline V gene are SGHNT and YENEEA.

This clonotype appeared a few times. This chain joins TRBV7-3 and TRBJ2-6; possibly TRBD2 for D (6 bases). The CDR3 runs to 15 residues. V lost 2 bases and J lost 2, with 7 bases in between. Germline values: CDR1 SGHTA, CDR2 FQGTGA. The CDR3 nucleotides are TGTGCCAGCAGCTTAGGAGGGGCTGGGGCCAACGTCCTGACTTTC. This gives the protein CASSLGGAGANVLTF. Using reference TRBV7-3 and TRBJ2-6 for the parts outside the CDR3, the full variable domain is GAGVSQTPSNKVTEKGKYVELRCDPISGHTALYWYRQSLGQGPEFLIYFQGTGAADDSGLPNDRFFAVRPEGSVSTLKIQRTERGDSAVYLCASSLGGAGANVLTFGAGSRLTVL.

The table lists this clonotype with a few counts. The V call is TRBV25-1, the J call TRBJ2-3; D might be TRBD2 (6 bases). The V and J ends lost 4 bases and 5 bases respectively, with 16 bases between them. The CDR3 is 15 residues long. CDR1 is MGHDK, CDR2 SYGVNS, per germline. CDR3 residues: CASSAHGGRIDTQYF. Here the CDR3 DNA reads TGTGCCAGCAGTGCACATGGGGGGAGGATAGATACGCAGTATTTT. The full variable domain, in which reference TRBV25-1 and TRBJ2-3 provide the parts outside the CDR3, is EADIYQTPRYLVIGTGKKITLECSQTMGHDKMYWYQQDPGMELHLIHYSYGVNSTEKGDLSSESTVSRIRTEHFPLTLESARPSHTSQYLCASSAHGGRIDTQYFGPGTRLTVL.

This sequence joins TRBV25-1 and TRBJ1-4; 9 nucleotides align to TRBD1. The trim removed 3 bases at V and 7 bases at J, leaving 12 bases unmatched. CDR1 is MGHDK, CDR2 SYGVNS, per germline. The CDR3 is 17 residues long. The CDR3 sequence: CASSDPRRQGGGEKLFF. CDR3 sequence (DNA): TGTGCCAGCAGTGACCCCCGCCGACAGGGGGGAGGTGAAAAACTGTTTTTT.

The V gene is TRBV12-3 or TRBV12-4, the J gene TRBJ2-1, with D unresolved. The length of the CDR3 is 16 residues. Trimming took 4 bases from V and 5 from J, leaving 18 bases between them. The CDR3 reads CASSSGTMVVNNEQFF. DNA for the CDR3: TGTGCCAGCAGTTCGGGCACCATGGTGGTCAACAATGAGCAGTTCTTC.

This clonotype was counted a few times. The chain combines TRBV6-2 or TRBV6-3 with TRBJ2-7; 15 bases agree with TRBD2. V dropped 6 bases and J dropped 5; count of bases not matched to a gene: 5. The CDR3 covers 15 residues. CDR1 is MNHEY and CDR2 is SVGEGT in the germline V gene. The CDR3 DNA sequence: TGTGCCAGCAGGTCCGGGACTAGCGGGAGGAACGAGCAGTACTTC. This encodes CASRSGTSGRNEQYF.

This clonotype has ten or more counts. The chain employs TRBV7-9 and TRBJ2-7; D may match TRBD1 or TRBD2 (5 bases each). V was cut by 3 bases and J by 0 bases, with 9 bases left in between. Per germline, CDR1 SEHNR and CDR2 FQNEAQ (reference sequence). CDR3 length equals 14 residues. CDR3 in DNA: TGTGCCAGCAGCTTTCGAGGGACCTCCTACGAGCAGTACTTC. This sequence encodes CASSFRGTSYEQYF.

This chain uses TRBV2 with TRBJ2-2; 8 positions agree with TRBD2. Germline V CDR1 and CDR2: SNHLY, FYNNEI. The V segment lost 6 bases and the J segment 6 bases; nucleotides outside the gene matches: 6. The CDR3 has 14 residues. The CDR3 is CASSAGLVSGELFF. The CDR3 DNA follows: TGTGCCAGCAGCGCGGGACTAGTTTCCGGGGAGCTGTTTTTT.

This clonotype occurred a few times. The chain links TRBV29-1 to TRBJ2-5; the match to TRBD1 covers 7 bases. J lost 1 base, V lost 5 bases, and 4 bases had no gene match. The length of the CDR3 is 13 residues. Germline V lookup: CDR1 SQVTM, CDR2 ANQGSEA. The DNA for the CDR3 is TGCAGCGTTTTTTGGGACAGCCAAGAGACCCAGTACTTC. It specifies CSVFWDSQETQYF.

This clonotype was counted at least ten times. This sequence joins TRBV4-2 and TRBJ2-1; perhaps TRBD1 as D (6 bases). Trimming removed 0 bases at V and 10 bases at J, with 16 bases between. Germline V lookup: CDR1 LGHNA, CDR2 YNFKEQ. CDR3 length equals 15 residues. CDR3 DNA sequence: TGTGCCAGCAGCCAAGAGGGGTCAGGGGAGAAGGAGCAGTTCTTC. Amino acid sequence: CASSQEGSGEKEQFF.

The genes are TRBV15 and TRBJ2-1, with D perhaps being TRBD1 or TRBD2 (5 bases each). The CDR3 is 12 residues long. V was trimmed by 2 bases and J by 10 bases, leaving 9 bases between them. CDR1 is LNHNV, CDR2 YYDKDF, per germline (reference sequence). Here the CDR3 DNA reads TGTGCCACCAGCAGACCCGGGACGGAGCAGTTCTTC. Encoded protein: CATSRPGTEQFF.

This clonotype was counted ten times or more. This rearrangement joins TRBV24-1 to TRBJ2-1; D ambiguous. This CDR3 is 14 amino acids long. Trimming removed 9 bases at V and 3 bases at J, with 14 bases between. The germline CDR1 and CDR2 sequences are KGHDR and SFDVKD. The CDR3 loop reads CATVVGRYYNEQFF. In nucleotides, the CDR3 is TGTGCCACCGTCGTAGGCCGCTACTACAATGAGCAGTTCTTC.